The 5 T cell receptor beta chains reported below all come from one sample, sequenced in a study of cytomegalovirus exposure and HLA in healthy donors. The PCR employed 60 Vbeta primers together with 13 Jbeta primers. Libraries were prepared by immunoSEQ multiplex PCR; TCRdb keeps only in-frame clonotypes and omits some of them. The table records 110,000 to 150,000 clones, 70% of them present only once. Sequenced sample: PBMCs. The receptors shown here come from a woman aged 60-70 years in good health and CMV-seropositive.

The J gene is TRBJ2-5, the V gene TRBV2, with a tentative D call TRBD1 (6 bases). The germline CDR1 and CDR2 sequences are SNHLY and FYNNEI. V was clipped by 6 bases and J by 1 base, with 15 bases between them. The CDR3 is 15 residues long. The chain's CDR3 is CASRRPGTFQETQYF. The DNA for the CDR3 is TGTGCCAGCAGACGGCCAGGGACATTCCAAGAGACCCAGTACTTC.

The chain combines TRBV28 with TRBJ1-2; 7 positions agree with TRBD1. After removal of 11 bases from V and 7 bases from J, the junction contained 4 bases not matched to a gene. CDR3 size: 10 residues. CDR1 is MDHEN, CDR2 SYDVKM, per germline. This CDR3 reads CAVQGSGYTF. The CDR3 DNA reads TGTGCCGTACAGGGGAGTGGCTACACCTTC.

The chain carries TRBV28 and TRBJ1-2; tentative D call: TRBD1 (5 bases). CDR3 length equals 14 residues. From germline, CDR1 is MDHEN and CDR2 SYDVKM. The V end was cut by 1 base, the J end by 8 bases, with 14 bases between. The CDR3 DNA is TGTGCCAGCAGTTTATCCAGGGTTGCTAAGGGCTACACCTTC. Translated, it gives CASSLSRVAKGYTF.

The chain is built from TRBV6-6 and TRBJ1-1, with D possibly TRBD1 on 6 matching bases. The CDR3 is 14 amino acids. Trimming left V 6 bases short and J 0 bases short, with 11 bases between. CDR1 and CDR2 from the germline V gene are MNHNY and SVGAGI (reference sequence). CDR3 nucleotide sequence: TGTGCCAGCAGATCGGGACACCTGAACACTGAAGCTTTCTTT. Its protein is CASRSGHLNTEAFF.

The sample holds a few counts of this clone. The CDR3 region has the DNA TGTGCCAGCAGTTACTACCCACAGGGGGCGAGGTACGAGCAGTACTTC. Its protein product is CASSYYPQGARYEQYF. This chain uses TRBV6-5 with TRBJ2-7; 9 bases match TRBD1. V lost 1 base to trimming and J lost 4 bases; unmatched junction nucleotides: 8. Looked up from germline, CDR1 is MNHEY and CDR2 is SVGAGI. The CDR3 sequence is 16 residues long.